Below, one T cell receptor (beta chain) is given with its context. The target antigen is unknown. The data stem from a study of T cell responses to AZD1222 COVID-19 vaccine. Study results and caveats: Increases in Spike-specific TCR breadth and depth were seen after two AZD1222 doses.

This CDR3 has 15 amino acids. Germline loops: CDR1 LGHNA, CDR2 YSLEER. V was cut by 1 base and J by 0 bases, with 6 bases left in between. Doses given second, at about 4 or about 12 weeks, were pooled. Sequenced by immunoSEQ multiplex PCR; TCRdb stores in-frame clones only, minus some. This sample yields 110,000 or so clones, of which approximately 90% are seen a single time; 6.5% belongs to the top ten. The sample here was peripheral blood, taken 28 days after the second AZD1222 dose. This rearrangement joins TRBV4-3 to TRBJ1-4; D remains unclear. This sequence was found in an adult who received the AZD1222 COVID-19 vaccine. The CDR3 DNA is TGCGCCAGCAGCCAAGGAACAGCAACTAATGAAAAACTGTTTTTT. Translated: CASSQGTATNEKLFF.